These 17 T cell receptor beta chains share one sample of origin, sequenced in a study of blood T cell repertoires in COVID-19. Clones were sequenced by immunoSEQ multiplex PCR, and TCRdb holds only the in-frame ones, with some missing. The sample shows over 100,000 clones, around 83% of them seen only once. Material: peripheral blood. Receptors originate from a man between 65 and 85 years old with acute or convalescent COVID-19.

CDR3 sequence reads: CASSILAAAAGHTEAFF. Here the CDR3 DNA reads TGTGCCAGTAGTATCCTAGCGGCAGCAGCAGGACACACTGAAGCTTTCTTT. J is TRBJ1-1 and V is TRBV19; D gene ambiguous. The CDR3 sequence is 17 residues long. Trimming removed 3 bases at V and 3 bases at J, with 20 bases between. Germline lookup yields CDR1 LNHDA and CDR2 SQIVND (reference sequence).

The chain employs TRBV25-1 and TRBJ2-6; D unresolved. CDR1 is MGHDK, CDR2 SYGVNS, per germline. This CDR3 is 12 amino acids long. Trimming took 8 bases from V and 1 from J, leaving 3 bases between them. CDR3 loop: CASQSGANVLTF. The CDR3 region has the DNA TGTGCCAGCCAATCTGGGGCCAACGTCCTGACTTTC.

The DNA of the CDR3 is TGTGCCAGCAGCCCTCCTACAGGGAACGGCTACAATGAGCAGTTCTTC. Its protein is CASSPPTGNGYNEQFF. J is TRBJ2-1 and V is TRBV28; tentatively, D is TRBD1 (6 bases). Germline V lookup: CDR1 MDHEN, CDR2 SYDVKM. The CDR3 totals 16 residues. V lost 6 bases to trimming and J lost 3 bases, with 18 bases between them.

This clone was counted only a few times. The rearrangement joins TRBV30 to TRBJ2-7; TRBD2 is a possible D gene (6 bases). Germline CDR1 reads GTSNPN; CDR2 reads SVGIG (reference sequence). The V end was cut by 4 bases, the J end by 2 bases, with 15 bases between. The CDR3 covers 14 residues. The CDR3 spells CAWNRAGLAYEQYF. CDR3 nucleotides: TGTGCCTGGAACCGTGCGGGGTTAGCCTACGAGCAGTACTTC.

The chain carries TRBV30 and TRBJ1-3, with D hard to call. Trimming shortened V by 0 bases and J by 4 bases, and 13 bases separated the two germline ends. Looked up from germline, CDR1 is GTSNPN and CDR2 is SVGIG (reference sequence). The CDR3 has 15 amino acids. CDR3 sequence reads: CAWSVPGDRGNTIYF. The CDR3 region has the DNA TGTGCCTGGAGTGTTCCCGGGGATCGGGGAAACACCATATATTTT.

V and J are TRBV5-6 and TRBJ2-7, with D maybe TRBD1 (6 bases). Trimming removed 3 bases at V and 5 bases at J, with 18 bases between. This CDR3 has 15 residues. Per germline, CDR1 SGHDT and CDR2 YYEEEE. In DNA, the CDR3 is TGTGCCAGCAGCTCTAAGACAGGTACGATTAACGAGCAGTACTTC. It specifies CASSSKTGTINEQYF.

CDR3 sequence: CASKLQGLSYNEQFF. In DNA, the CDR3 is TGTGCCAGCAAATTACAGGGGCTATCCTACAATGAGCAGTTCTTC. The chain has TRBV6-5 and TRBJ2-1, with 7 bases fitting TRBD1. CDR1 MNHEY and CDR2 SVGAGI come from the germline V gene. Losses at the gene ends were 7 bases for V and 1 base for J; bases not matched to a gene: 7. This CDR3 spans 15 amino acids.

This chain uses TRBV7-9 with TRBJ2-1; 12 nucleotides match TRBD1. Germline V gene data show CDR1 as SEHNR and CDR2 as FQNEAQ (reference sequence). With V trimmed by 1 base and J by 4 bases, 5 bases remained unmatched. This CDR3 has 17 amino acids. The CDR3 loop is CASSLGPGQGAYNEQFF. DNA for the CDR3: TGTGCCAGCAGCTTAGGCCCGGGACAGGGGGCTTACAATGAGCAGTTCTTC.

This sequence joins TRBV7-9 and TRBJ2-2; TRBD1 matches at 7 bases. CDR3 size: 14 residues. Germline V CDR1 and CDR2: SEHNR, FQNEAQ (reference sequence). Trimming at V came to 6 bases and at J to 4 bases, leaving 5 bases not matched to a gene. CDR3 bases: TGTGCCAGCAGACAAACAGGGGCCACCGGGGAGCTGTTTTTT. Protein sequence: CASRQTGATGELFF.

This clone has more than one count but fewer than ten. The rearrangement links TRBV2 to TRBJ2-7; 7 positions match TRBD1. The CDR3 length is 15 residues. V lost 7 bases and J lost 0; bases outside the gene matches: 9. Germline V gene lookup returns CDR1 SNHLY and CDR2 FYNNEI. The CDR3 bases are TGTGCCAGCAAGTTCGGACAGGATGCCTCCTACGAGCAGTACTTC. Its translation: CASKFGQDASYEQYF.

The rearrangement joins TRBV7-9 to TRBJ2-1; 8 positions match TRBD1. Unmatched junction bases numbered 19, after V lost 2 bases and J lost 7 bases. CDR1 and CDR2 (germline): SEHNR, FQNEAQ (reference sequence). The CDR3 runs 19 residues. The CDR3 region is CASSLNLAWGQGAYNEQFF. CDR3 DNA sequence: TGTGCCAGCAGCTTAAATCTGGCTTGGGGCCAGGGGGCTTATAATGAGCAGTTCTTC.

The CDR3 reads CASSPRLDRAGELFF. CDR3 coding DNA: TGTGCCAGCAGCCCCAGACTAGATCGGGCCGGGGAGCTGTTTTTT. The chain is built from TRBV7-6 and TRBJ2-2; possibly TRBD2 for D (6 bases). Trimming left V 5 bases short and J 6 bases short, with 16 bases between. CDR3 size: 15 residues. The germline V gene has CDR1 SGHVS and CDR2 FNYEAQ. Filled out from reference TRBV7-6 and TRBJ2-2, the complete variable domain reads GAGVSQSPRYKVTKRGQDVALRCDPISGHVSLYWYRQALGQGPEFLTYFNYEAQQDKSGLPNDRFSAERPEGSISTLTIQRTEQRDSAMYRCASSPRLDRAGELFFGEGSRLTVL.

V is TRBV5-5 and J is TRBJ2-7; the D gene is possibly TRBD1 (6 bases). The CDR3 consists of 16 residues. Trimming pared 0 bases from V and 1 base from J, leaving 14 bases between. Germline V gene data show CDR1 as SGHKS and CDR2 as YYEKEE (reference sequence). The CDR3 coding sequence is TGTGCCAGCAGCTTGGTGGGGGCACCATCATCCTACGAGCAGTACTTC. It yields the protein CASSLVGAPSSYEQYF.

The chain uses TRBV5-4 and TRBJ2-2; no clear D gene. The CDR3 totals 15 residues. The V gene's germline CDR1 is SGHNT and CDR2 YYREEE (reference sequence). The germline V and J ends were trimmed by 0 bases and 3 bases, with 9 bases remaining between them. The CDR3 reads CASSLALAHTGELFF. The CDR3 DNA is TGTGCCAGCAGCTTGGCGTTAGCACACACCGGGGAGCTGTTTTTT.

The J gene is TRBJ1-2, the V gene TRBV24-1, with 11 bases that match TRBD1. After removal of 4 bases from V and 5 bases from J, the junction contained 5 bases not matched to a gene. This CDR3 has 15 amino acids. Germline lookup yields CDR1 KGHDR and CDR2 SFDVKD. CDR3 protein: CATSETRDRGYGYTF. The CDR3 DNA reads as TGTGCCACCAGTGAGACCCGGGACAGGGGGTATGGCTACACCTTC.

V gene TRBV7-9 combines with J gene TRBJ2-2; TRBD1 matches 8 bases. Looked up from germline, CDR1 is SEHNR and CDR2 is FQNEAQ (reference sequence). V lost 7 bases and J lost 4; bases outside the gene matches: 8. The CDR3 covers 15 residues. The CDR3, as DNA: TGTGCCAGCACCTCCAGGGGGCAGGGCACCGGGGAGCTGTTTTTT. Amino acids: CASTSRGQGTGELFF.

The chain recombines TRBV9 with TRBJ1-1; D not resolved. V was cut by 3 bases and J by 4 bases, with 16 bases left in between. The CDR3 covers 15 residues. Germline-derived CDR1 and CDR2 are SGDLS and YYNGEE. CDR3 sequence: CASSGSLGGSTEAFF. The CDR3 bases are TGTGCCAGCAGCGGATCCCTGGGAGGGAGCACTGAAGCTTTCTTT. Together with reference TRBV9 and TRBJ1-1, the CDR3 gives the full variable domain: DSGVTQTPKHLITATGQRVTLRCSPRSGDLSVYWYQQSLDQGLQFLIQYYNGEERAKGNILERFSAQQFPDLHSELNLSSLELGDSALYFCASSGSLGGSTEAFFGQGTRLTVV.